These T cell receptor beta chains were read from a single sample in a study of circulating CD8 cells and anti-PD-1 response in melanoma. TCRdb called the reads again in MiXCR, with one record for every CDR3 protein. This table has fewer than 500 distinct CDR3 sequences, roughly 6.7% appearing once. The input for sequencing was CD8+ T cells from PBMCs, taken at baseline or after one month of anti-PD-1 therapy (not recorded which). Receptor source: a human donor with melanoma. Both conserved end residues are part of each CDR3. Each record gives: clone size, D gene, J gene, V gene, CDR3 protein, CDR3 DNA. D genes are given only for firm matches. A row's size may be missing; if present it is once, few, many or a size class.

abundance: medium-sized; d_gene: NA; j_gene: TRBJ2-2; v_gene: TRBV19; CDR3aa: CASSIGVAGELFF; CDR3nt: TGTGCCAGTAGTATAGGAGTGGCCGGGGAGCTGTTTTTT
abundance: medium-sized; d_gene: NA; j_gene: TRBJ1-2; v_gene: TRBV29-1; CDR3aa: CSVEMVDSYGYTF; CDR3nt: TGCAGTGTTGAAATGGTAGACAGCTATGGCTACACCTTC
abundance: large; d_gene: TRBD1; j_gene: TRBJ2-7; v_gene: TRBV27; CDR3aa: CASSPTGGLRYEQYF; CDR3nt: TGTGCCAGCAGCCCCACAGGGGGCTTACGATACGAGCAGTACTTC
abundance: large; d_gene: TRBD2; j_gene: TRBJ2-1; v_gene: TRBV28; CDR3aa: CASSFPGLGLNEQFF; CDR3nt: TGTGCCAGCAGTTTCCCGGGACTAGGCTTAAATGAGCAGTTCTTC
abundance: medium-sized; d_gene: NA; j_gene: TRBJ2-2; v_gene: TRBV6-5; CDR3aa: CASSPGGAPGELFF; CDR3nt: TGTGCCAGCAGCCCCGGAGGGGCGCCCGGGGAGCTGTTTTTT
abundance: large; d_gene: NA; j_gene: TRBJ2-7; v_gene: TRBV27; CDR3aa: CASSATSWDEQYF; CDR3nt: TGTGCCAGCAGTGCGACTAGTTGGGACGAGCAGTACTTC
abundance: large; d_gene: TRBD2; j_gene: TRBJ2-3; v_gene: TRBV13; CDR3aa: CASRTSSSGSSTDTQYF; CDR3nt: TGTGCCAGCAGAACATCAAGTAGCGGGAGTAGCACAGATACGCAGTATTTT
abundance: medium-sized; d_gene: TRBD1; j_gene: TRBJ2-3; v_gene: TRBV29-1; CDR3aa: CSPPPRTGPCTDTQYF; CDR3nt: TGCAGTCCTCCACCCCGGACAGGCCCATGCACAGATACGCAGTATTTT
abundance: medium-sized; d_gene: NA; j_gene: TRBJ2-7; v_gene: TRBV28; CDR3aa: CASIHLRDMHSEQYF; CDR3nt: TGTGCCAGCATTCACCTCCGGGACATGCACAGCGAGCAGTACTTC
abundance: large; d_gene: TRBD2; j_gene: TRBJ2-3; v_gene: TRBV27; CDR3aa: CASSLNGGEQYF; CDR3nt: TGTGCCAGCAGTTTAAATGGGGGGGAGCAGTATTTT
abundance: hyperexpanded; d_gene: NA; j_gene: TRBJ2-5; v_gene: TRBV18; CDR3aa: CASSPPVGTGVFQETQYF; CDR3nt: TGTGCCAGCTCACCACCAGTCGGGACCGGGGTCTTTCAAGAGACCCAGTACTTC
abundance: medium-sized; d_gene: NA; j_gene: TRBJ2-1; v_gene: TRBV5-5; CDR3aa: CASSIQSSYNEQFF; CDR3nt: TGTGCCAGCAGCATACAGAGCTCCTACAATGAGCAGTTCTTC
abundance: medium-sized; d_gene: NA; j_gene: TRBJ2-1; v_gene: TRBV20-1; CDR3aa: CSARDRGHPISYNEQFF; CDR3nt: TGCAGTGCTAGAGATAGGGGACATCCGATAAGTTACAATGAGCAGTTCTTC
abundance: medium-sized; d_gene: NA; j_gene: TRBJ2-7; v_gene: TRBV28; CDR3aa: CASSSIEGRAEEQYF; CDR3nt: TGTGCCAGCAGTTCCATCGAGGGCCGGGCGGAAGAGCAGTACTTC
abundance: medium-sized; d_gene: NA; j_gene: TRBJ2-1; v_gene: TRBV28; CDR3aa: CASSSYSVGNEQFF; CDR3nt: TGTGCCAGCAGCTCATACTCGGTGGGGAATGAGCAGTTCTTC
abundance: large; d_gene: NA; j_gene: TRBJ1-4; v_gene: TRBV7-9; CDR3aa: CASSSPLVKGEKLFF; CDR3nt: TGTGCCAGCAGCTCCCCCCTAGTCAAGGGGGAAAAACTGTTTTTT
abundance: NA; d_gene: NA; j_gene: TRBJ2-1; v_gene: TRBV6-2/TRBV6-3; CDR3aa: CASTPRSAARPGFF; CDR3nt: TGTGCCAGCACCCCTCGGAGCGCTGCCCGCCCGGGGTTCTTC
abundance: medium-sized; d_gene: NA; j_gene: TRBJ2-7; v_gene: TRBV29-1; CDR3aa: CSVGHRAEQYF; CDR3nt: TGCAGCGTTGGACACAGGGCCGAGCAGTACTTC
abundance: NA; d_gene: TRBD1; j_gene: TRBJ2-7; v_gene: TRBV19; CDR3aa: CASTRTGGSYEQYF; CDR3nt: TGTGCCAGTACCCGGACAGGGGGGTCCTACGAGCAGTACTTC
abundance: large; d_gene: TRBD2; j_gene: TRBJ2-5; v_gene: TRBV27; CDR3aa: CASSLLAGAETQYF; CDR3nt: TGTGCCAGCAGTCTCTTAGCGGGAGCAGAGACCCAGTACTTC
abundance: large; d_gene: NA; j_gene: TRBJ1-1; v_gene: TRBV19; CDR3aa: CASSIFSSMNTEAFF; CDR3nt: TGTGCCAGTAGTATATTTTCGTCCATGAACACTGAAGCTTTCTTT
abundance: large; d_gene: NA; j_gene: TRBJ2-1; v_gene: TRBV4-3; CDR3aa: CASSQVLEGYEQFF; CDR3nt: TGCGCCAGCAGCCAAGTTTTGGAAGGTTATGAGCAGTTCTTC
abundance: NA; d_gene: NA; j_gene: TRBJ2-3; v_gene: TRBV14; CDR3aa: CASSQASGATDTQYF; CDR3nt: TGTGCCAGCAGCCAAGCTTCGGGAGCAACAGATACGCAGTATTTT
abundance: large; d_gene: TRBD2; j_gene: TRBJ2-3; v_gene: TRBV27; CDR3aa: CASSLTGLAGDTDTQYF; CDR3nt: TGTGCCAGCAGTCTTACGGGACTAGCGGGAGACACAGATACGCAGTATTTT
abundance: large; d_gene: TRBD1; j_gene: TRBJ2-2; v_gene: TRBV19; CDR3aa: CASSTDRADTGELFF; CDR3nt: TGTGCCAGTAGTACGGACAGGGCCGACACCGGGGAGCTGTTTTTT
abundance: large; d_gene: NA; j_gene: TRBJ2-5; v_gene: TRBV28; CDR3aa: CASSSSWEETQYF; CDR3nt: TGTGCCAGCAGTTCGTCCTGGGAAGAGACCCAGTACTTC
abundance: medium-sized; d_gene: NA; j_gene: TRBJ2-1; v_gene: TRBV19; CDR3aa: CASSDYNEQFF; CDR3nt: TGTGCCAGTAGTGACTACAATGAGCAGTTCTTC
abundance: large; d_gene: TRBD2; j_gene: TRBJ2-5; v_gene: TRBV24-1; CDR3aa: CATSGGSGKETQYF; CDR3nt: TGTGCCACCAGTGGCGGTAGCGGGAAGGAGACCCAGTACTTC
abundance: medium-sized; d_gene: NA; j_gene: TRBJ2-1; v_gene: TRBV24-1; CDR3aa: CATSAVNEQFF; CDR3nt: TGTGCCACCAGTGCGGTCAATGAGCAGTTCTTC
abundance: medium-sized; d_gene: NA; j_gene: TRBJ2-1; v_gene: TRBV2; CDR3aa: CASSRSEQRKNEQFF; CDR3nt: TGTGCCAGCAGCCGGTCGGAACAGAGAAAAAATGAGCAGTTCTTC
abundance: large; d_gene: NA; j_gene: TRBJ2-7; v_gene: TRBV25-1; CDR3aa: CASSGSSYEQYF; CDR3nt: TGTGCCAGCAGTGGTAGCTCCTACGAGCAGTACTTC
abundance: medium-sized; d_gene: TRBD2; j_gene: TRBJ2-1; v_gene: TRBV19; CDR3aa: CASSTASGSHNEQFF; CDR3nt: TGTGCCAGTAGTACGGCTAGCGGGAGCCACAATGAGCAGTTCTTC
abundance: large; d_gene: NA; j_gene: TRBJ2-5; v_gene: TRBV20-1; CDR3aa: CSALDDFQETQYF; CDR3nt: TGCAGTGCCCTAGACGACTTTCAAGAGACCCAGTACTTC
abundance: medium-sized; d_gene: NA; j_gene: TRBJ2-3; v_gene: TRBV7-2; CDR3aa: CASSLRDTQYF; CDR3nt: TGTGCCAGCAGCTTAAGAGATACGCAGTATTTT
abundance: NA; d_gene: TRBD2; j_gene: TRBJ2-1; v_gene: TRBV19; CDR3aa: CASSIERTSIRNEQFF; CDR3nt: TGTGCCAGTAGTATAGAGAGGACTAGCATTAGGAATGAGCAGTTCTTC
abundance: hyperexpanded; d_gene: NA; j_gene: TRBJ1-1; v_gene: TRBV2; CDR3aa: CASSGLRTRTMNTEAFF; CDR3nt: TGTGCCAGCAGTGGCCTCCGGACCCGGACCATGAACACTGAAGCTTTCTTT
abundance: large; d_gene: NA; j_gene: TRBJ2-3; v_gene: TRBV27; CDR3aa: CASSPQAGTADTQYF; CDR3nt: TGTGCCAGCAGTCCCCAAGCTGGGACCGCAGATACGCAGTATTTT
abundance: NA; d_gene: NA; j_gene: TRBJ2-1; v_gene: TRBV28; CDR3aa: CASSYRESASEQFF; CDR3nt: TGTGCCAGCAGTTACAGGGAATCAGCTAGTGAGCAGTTCTTC
abundance: large; d_gene: TRBD2; j_gene: TRBJ2-7; v_gene: TRBV27; CDR3aa: CASSPLGEGAYEQYF; CDR3nt: TGTGCCAGCAGTCCCTTGGGGGAGGGTGCCTACGAGCAGTACTTC
abundance: medium-sized; d_gene: TRBD2; j_gene: TRBJ2-7; v_gene: TRBV20-1; CDR3aa: CSALPGLEPFSSYEQYF; CDR3nt: TGCAGTGCTTTACCGGGACTAGAGCCATTCTCCTCCTACGAGCAGTACTTC
abundance: medium-sized; d_gene: NA; j_gene: TRBJ2-7; v_gene: TRBV30; CDR3aa: CAWSFLPGEQYF; CDR3nt: TGTGCCTGGAGTTTTCTACCGGGCGAGCAGTACTTC
abundance: large; d_gene: TRBD2; j_gene: TRBJ2-7; v_gene: TRBV27; CDR3aa: CASSLGGRAFEQYF; CDR3nt: TGTGCCAGCAGCCTGGGGGGGAGGGCCTTCGAGCAGTACTTC
abundance: large; d_gene: TRBD2; j_gene: TRBJ2-3; v_gene: TRBV7-3; CDR3aa: CASSRLASNTDTQYF; CDR3nt: TGTGCCAGCAGCCGACTAGCGTCTAACACAGATACGCAGTATTTT
abundance: large; d_gene: TRBD2; j_gene: TRBJ2-1; v_gene: TRBV27; CDR3aa: CASSFVSSGNNEQFF; CDR3nt: TGTGCCAGCAGTTTCGTGTCTAGCGGGAATAATGAGCAGTTCTTC
abundance: large; d_gene: TRBD1; j_gene: TRBJ2-2; v_gene: TRBV28; CDR3aa: CASSVTGGRGAGELFF; CDR3nt: TGTGCCAGCAGTGTCACAGGGGGCCGAGGGGCCGGGGAGCTGTTTTTT
abundance: few; d_gene: NA; j_gene: TRBJ2-2; v_gene: TRBV5-1; CDR3aa: CASSLTGSPGELFF; CDR3nt: TGCGCCAGCAGCTTGACAGGGAGTCCCGGGGAGCTGTTTTTT
abundance: large; d_gene: NA; j_gene: TRBJ1-6; v_gene: TRBV24-1; CDR3aa: CATQVTDDASPLHF; CDR3nt: TGTGCCACCCAGGTAACCGACGACGCTTCACCCCTCCACTTT